The clone carrying this T cell receptor (beta chain) was counted a single time. Data came from immunoSEQ multiplex PCR; TCRdb stores just in-frame clones and leaves some out. This table holds some 140,000 clones, just under 90% found once. These data belong to a study of control samples from healthy donors and cancer patients. Trimming removed 4 bases from V and 4 bases from J, with 20 bases in between. Per the germline V gene, CDR1 is LNHDA and CDR2 is SQIVND (reference sequence). CDR3 length: 17 amino acids. This receptor was identified in a man between 50 and 59 years old with head and neck cancer. V usage is TRBV19 and J usage is TRBJ1-5; TRBD1 is a possible D gene (5 bases). The sample was PBMCs. The CDR3 reads CASSRRVRGGENQPQHF. CDR3 nucleotides: TGTGCCAGTAGTAGAAGGGTTCGGGGAGGGGAAAATCAGCCCCAGCATTTT. The whole variable domain, filled in from reference TRBV19 and TRBJ1-5, reads DGGITQSPKYLFRKEGQNVTLSCEQNLNHDAMYWYRQDPGQGLRLIYYSQIVNDFQKGDIAEGYSVSREKKESFPLTVTSAQKNPTAFYLCASSRRVRGGENQPQHFGDGTRLSIL.